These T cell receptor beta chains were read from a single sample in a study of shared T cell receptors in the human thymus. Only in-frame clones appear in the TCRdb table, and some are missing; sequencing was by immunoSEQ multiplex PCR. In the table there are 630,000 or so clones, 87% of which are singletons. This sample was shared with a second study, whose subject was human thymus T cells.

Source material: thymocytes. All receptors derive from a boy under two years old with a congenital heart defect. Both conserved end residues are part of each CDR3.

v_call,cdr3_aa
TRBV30,CAWSDRGHGYTF
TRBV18,CASSPPGADKQETQYF
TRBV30,CAWRGGRGRARCRGATQYF
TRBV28,CASSLGREMSGELFF
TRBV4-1,CASSQRGVSYNEQFF
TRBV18,CASSHRTGFGGEQYF
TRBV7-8,CASSLGPRGQAYNSPLHF
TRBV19,CASTPGGGRMNTEAFF
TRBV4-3,CASSQSGLHYNSPLHF
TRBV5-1,CASSLLGEGHNEQFF
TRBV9,CASSVAASGGRQETQYF
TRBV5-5,CASSRTGGGNEKLFF
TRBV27,CASSLFPDRSNIYEQYF
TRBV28,CASTGNEKLFF
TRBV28,CASSLGVSYEQYF
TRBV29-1,CSVSGTKNTEAFF
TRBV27,CASSGTGDKDYEQYF
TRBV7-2,CASSFRGPKVVHYTF
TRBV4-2,CASSQGRQDKSYEQYF
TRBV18,CASSPEGWPGGNEQFF
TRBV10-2,CASSESWTRLVWSSTDTQYF
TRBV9,CASSVEGLTSGRTDTQYF
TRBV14,CASSQGPGQYEKLFF
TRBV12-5,CASGRTSDEFF
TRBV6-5,CASSQIRGDGYTF
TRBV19,CASSRDRGSGNTIYF
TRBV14,CASDVQGAYEQYF